This TCR beta chain was observed in a study of blood T cell repertoires in COVID-19. Study summary: T cells, B-cell-depleted T cells, or PBMCs supplied cDNA or gDNA.

Sequenced by immunoSEQ multiplex PCR; TCRdb stores in-frame clones only, minus some. The sample records 100,000 to 150,000 clones, approximately 86% being singletons. Recruitment covered about two dozen US areas and drew participants whose ages spanned about 18 to 90 years. Participant reports of clinical history set cohort assignment. Donors in Cohort 3 who had recovered were those with two negative PCRs, healthcare professional clearance, or resolution of their symptoms. Trimming cost V 6 bases and J 3 bases, with 18 bases left between them. This CDR3 is 15 amino acids long. Germline V gives CDR1 MNHEY, CDR2 SMNVEV (reference sequence).

Sequenced material: PBMCs or T cells enriched from blood (not recorded which). The sequence derives from a woman aged 50 to 65 who had recovered from COVID-19. This rearrangement joins TRBV27 to TRBJ2-7, with D perhaps TRBD1 (6 bases). The chain's CDR3 is CASRGGTGHGYEQYF. The CDR3 nucleotides read TGTGCCAGCAGAGGGGGAACAGGGCACGGCTACGAGCAGTACTTC.